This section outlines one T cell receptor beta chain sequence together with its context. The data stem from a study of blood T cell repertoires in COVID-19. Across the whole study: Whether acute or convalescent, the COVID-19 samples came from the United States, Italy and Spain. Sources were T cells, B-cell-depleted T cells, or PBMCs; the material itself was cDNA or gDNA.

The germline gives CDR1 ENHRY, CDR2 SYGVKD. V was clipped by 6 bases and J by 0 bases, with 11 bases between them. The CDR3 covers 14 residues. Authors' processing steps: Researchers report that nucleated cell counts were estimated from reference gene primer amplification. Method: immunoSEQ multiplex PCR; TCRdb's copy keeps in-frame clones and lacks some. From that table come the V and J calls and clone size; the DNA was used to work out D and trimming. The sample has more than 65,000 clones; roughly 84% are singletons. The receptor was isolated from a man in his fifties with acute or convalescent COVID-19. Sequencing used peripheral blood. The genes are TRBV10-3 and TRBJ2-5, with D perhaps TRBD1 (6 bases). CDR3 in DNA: TGTGCCATCAGCTACCGGGACAACCAAGAGACCCAGTACTTC. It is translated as CAISYRDNQETQYF.